These 16 T cell receptor beta chains came from one sample sequenced in a study of early T cells in non-severe SARS-CoV-2 infection (dated by TCRdb to about 2021). Libraries were built with 5' RACE. The instrument given in TCRdb is NextSeq 500. TCRdb's own reprocessing of the public reads used fastp at Q25 and MiXCR and kept productive beta chains. Rows with a matching CDR3 protein are joined into one entry that keeps the most common DNA and genes. The sample table records 55,000 to 65,000 distinct CDR3 sequences; about 10% of these occur just once. Of the sample, roughly 6% is held by the ten largest clones. Sequenced: whole blood. Receptors originate from an adult who was a healthcare worker with PCR-confirmed SARS-CoV-2 infection or an uninfected control (not recorded which).

Ten or more counts support this clonotype. The genes are TRBV19 and TRBJ2-5, with a weak D call TRBD2 (6 bases). The CDR3 covers 12 residues. V lost 6 bases to trimming and J lost 5 bases, with 10 bases between them. Per germline, CDR1 LNHDA and CDR2 SQIVND (reference sequence). For the CDR3, the DNA is TGTGCCAGTAGCCTCAGCGGGGAGACCCAGTACTTC. Its protein product is CASSLSGETQYF.

This clonotype was recorded a few times. The chain recombines TRBV29-1 with TRBJ2-2; 9 bases line up with TRBD1. Germline assignment: CDR1 SQVTM and CDR2 ANQGSEA. The trim removed 7 bases at V and 5 bases at J, leaving 5 bases unmatched. The CDR3 is 13 residues long. The CDR3 DNA reads as TGCAGCGCCGGACAGGGGATAACCGGGGAGCTGTTTTTT. Amino acid sequence: CSAGQGITGELFF.

This clonotype was seen at least ten times. V usage is TRBV11-2 and J usage is TRBJ2-1, with TRBD2 matching 7 bases. The germline V gene has CDR1 SGHAT and CDR2 FQNNGV. With 5 bases clipped from V and 0 bases from J, the junction kept 13 bases outside the gene matches. The CDR3 has 18 residues. The CDR3 sequence is CASSRGPLAVNSYNEQFF. In nucleotides, the CDR3 is TGTGCCAGCAGCCGAGGCCCCCTAGCGGTAAACTCCTACAATGAGCAGTTCTTC.

Ten or more counts support this clonotype. The gene calls are TRBV6-6 and TRBJ2-1; 14 bases line up with TRBD2. Losses at the gene ends were 6 bases for V and 15 bases for J; bases not matched to a gene: 13. CDR3 length: 15 residues. Germline V gene lookup returns CDR1 MNHNY and CDR2 SVGAGI (reference sequence). The CDR3 loop reads CASSRLAGGPGDWFF. Here the CDR3 DNA reads TGTGCCAGCAGCAGACTAGCGGGAGGGCCTGGGGATTGGTTCTTC.

At least ten counts were recorded for this clonotype. The chain is built from TRBV11-2 and TRBJ2-6; D uncertain. This CDR3 is built from 14 residues. The germline V gene encodes CDR1 SGHAT and CDR2 FQNNGV. Trimming cost V 7 bases and J 4 bases, with 11 bases left between them. The CDR3 region has the DNA TGTGCCAGCAAAAAAGGGCGCGGGGCCAACGTCCTGACTTTC. Translating gives CASKKGRGANVLTF.

The chain joins TRBV7-3 to TRBJ2-1; 10 positions match TRBD1. Germline loops: CDR1 SGHTA, CDR2 FQGTGA. This CDR3 contains 16 residues. V gave up 5 bases and J gave up 9 bases; unmatched junction bases: 13. CDR3 sequence: CASSPNPGQGTGEQFF. The CDR3 coding sequence is TGTGCCAGCAGCCCAAATCCGGGACAGGGGACGGGTGAGCAGTTCTTC.

In DNA, the CDR3 is TGTGCCAGTTCTCGGGGGGGAGGCCCTCCCTACGAGCAGTACTTC. This translates into CASSRGGGPPYEQYF. V gene TRBV9 combines with J gene TRBJ2-7; 8 bases fit TRBD2. Germline lookup yields CDR1 SGDLS and CDR2 YYNGEE. This CDR3 region has 15 residues. J gave up 2 bases and V 8 bases, and 12 bases lay outside the gene matches.

The rearrangement joins TRBV20-1 to TRBJ2-5; 12 nucleotides align to TRBD2. CDR1 and CDR2 (germline): DFQATT, SNEGSKA (reference sequence). J gave up 5 bases and V 4 bases, and 8 bases lay outside the gene matches. The CDR3 sequence is 15 residues long. CDR3 bases: TGCAGTGCTATACAACTAGCGGGAGGCGGCGAGACCCAGTACTTC. Translation gives CSAIQLAGGGETQYF.

This clonotype was recorded many times. The chain combines TRBV24-1 with TRBJ1-5; no clear D. The CDR3 totals 13 residues. Germline V lookup: CDR1 KGHDR, CDR2 SFDVKD. V was shortened by 1 base and J by 6 bases, with 6 bases between the two germline ends. DNA for the CDR3: TGTGCCACCAGTGATTTTGAAGGTCAGCCCCAGCATTTT. Translation: CATSDFEGQPQHF.

This clonotype was counted at least ten times. V gene TRBV19 combines with J gene TRBJ1-4, with 7 positions matching TRBD1. Germline V CDR1 and CDR2: LNHDA, SQIVND (reference sequence). The CDR3 is made up of 13 amino acids. The J segment lost 8 bases and the V segment lost 5 bases, leaving 5 bases of the junction unmatched. This CDR3 is CASSSQTGEKLFF. In nucleotides, the CDR3 is TGTGCCAGTAGTTCCCAGACAGGGGAAAAACTGTTTTTT.

This clonotype was counted at least ten times. J is TRBJ2-7 and V is TRBV5-4, with 7 bases matching TRBD2. After removal of 4 bases from V and 0 bases from J, the junction contained 7 bases not matched to a gene. Germline V gives CDR1 SGHNT, CDR2 YYREEE (reference sequence). The CDR3 consists of 15 residues. The CDR3 nucleotides read TGTGCCAGCAGCGAGACTAGCAGCTACTCCTACGAGCAGTACTTC. Its translation is CASSETSSYSYEQYF.

This clonotype was seen repeatedly, ten times or more. CDR3 residues: CASRGTSENNEQFF. DNA of the CDR3: TGTGCCAGCCGCGGGACTAGCGAAAACAATGAGCAGTTCTTC. The chain employs TRBV6-6 and TRBJ2-1; 10 nucleotides align to TRBD2. CDR3 length equals 14 residues. V was clipped by 8 bases and J by 5 bases; unmatched bases: 6. The germline V gene has CDR1 MNHNY and CDR2 SVGAGI (reference sequence).

This clonotype appeared many times. The V call is TRBV12-3 or TRBV12-4, the J call TRBJ1-1; 9 nucleotides match TRBD1. With 6 bases clipped from V and 1 base from J, the junction kept 3 bases outside the gene matches. The CDR3 length is 14 residues. For the CDR3, the DNA is TGTGCCAGCAGGAAACAGGGGGCGAACACTGAAGCTTTCTTT. It codes for CASRKQGANTEAFF.

The chain is built from TRBV7-2 and TRBJ2-3; D unresolved. Trimming left V 6 bases short and J 6 bases short, with 10 bases between. The V gene's germline CDR1 is SGHTA and CDR2 FQGNSA. The CDR3 extends over 12 amino acids. CDR3 sequence (DNA): TGTGCCAGCAGTTTTCACGTTGATACGCAGTATTTT. It translates to CASSFHVDTQYF.

This clonotype has more than one count but fewer than ten. The V call is TRBV7-2, the J call TRBJ2-5; possible D gene TRBD2, 6 bases. CDR1 is SGHTA, CDR2 FQGNSA, per germline. CDR3 length: 15 residues. Trimming stripped 3 bases from V and 3 bases from J, with 14 bases between. CDR3 sequence (DNA): TGTGCCAGCAGCTTTGGGGGAGGATGGGAAGAGACCCAGTACTTC. This sequence encodes CASSFGGGWEETQYF.

This clonotype was found a few times. The genes are TRBV6-2 or TRBV6-3 and TRBJ2-5; D unclear. The CDR3 totals 15 residues. Trimming cost V 8 bases and J 1 base, with 17 bases left between them. Germline V gene sequence: CDR1 MNHEY, CDR2 SVGEGT. The DNA of the CDR3 is TGTGCCAGCTCGTCTCTCCAGATCGGCCAAGAGACCCAGTACTTC. Translated: CASSSLQIGQETQYF.